The 8 T cell receptor beta chains listed next were all sequenced from one sample in a study of CD8 T cells in Susac syndrome. Random hexamers were used to reverse transcribe the RNA input (0.5 to 1 ug). One entry per CDR3 protein, called by TCRdb with MiXCR from the immunoSEQ multiplex PCR reads. Of under 200,000 distinct CDR3 sequences listed, 91% were seen once; the top ten hold around 0.079%. The specimen was CD4+ T cells from PBMCs. The receptors come from a human donor with Susac syndrome.

This clonotype was counted once. The V call is TRBV7-9, the J call TRBJ2-2; tentatively, D is TRBD1 (6 bases). The V gene lost 6 bases and the J gene lost 4 bases, with 12 bases spanning the gap. The CDR3 extends over 14 amino acids. Germline loops: CDR1 SEHNR, CDR2 FQNEAQ (reference sequence). The chain's CDR3 is CASSNGQTTGELFF. The DNA for the CDR3 is TGTGCCAGCAGTAATGGACAGACCACCGGGGAGCTGTTTTTT.

V usage is TRBV2 and J usage is TRBJ2-2, with no clear D. CDR3 length: 15 amino acids. Trimming cost V 7 bases and J 4 bases, with 16 bases left between them. Germline assignment: CDR1 SNHLY and CDR2 FYNNEI. Here the CDR3 DNA reads TGTGCCAGCACTTTGGATAAGCGTAGCACCGGGGAGCTGTTTTTT. It translates to CASTLDKRSTGELFF.

This chain links TRBV12-3 or TRBV12-4 with TRBJ2-1, with D uncertain. The CDR3 spans 13 residues. V dropped 3 bases and J dropped 4 bases, with 7 bases sitting between them. The CDR3 here is CASSFGGYNEQFF. The CDR3 DNA sequence: TGTGCCAGCAGTTTTGGTGGTTACAATGAGCAGTTCTTC.

The rearrangement links TRBV5-4 to TRBJ2-3; TRBD2 agrees at 10 bases. The length of the CDR3 is 16 residues. Germline loops: CDR1 SGHNT, CDR2 YYREEE (reference sequence). With V trimmed by 4 bases and J by 3 bases, 8 bases remained unmatched. CDR3 in DNA: TGTGCCAGCAGCCGGGGAGCGGGGGGGCTGACAGATACGCAGTATTTT. This sequence encodes CASSRGAGGLTDTQYF.

The genes are TRBV9 and TRBJ2-5; possibly TRBD1 or TRBD2 for D (5 bases each). The germline gives CDR1 SGDLS, CDR2 YYNGEE. V was clipped by 0 bases and J by 1 base, with 7 bases between them. The CDR3 covers 14 residues. CDR3 residues: CASSVGDGQETQYF. DNA for the CDR3: TGTGCCAGCAGCGTAGGGGACGGCCAAGAGACCCAGTACTTC.

This CDR3 reads CASSSWYEQYF. For the CDR3, the DNA is TGTGCCAGCAGCTCTTGGTACGAGCAGTACTTC. The chain carries TRBV7-2 and TRBJ2-7; no definite D call. Germline V gene data show CDR1 as SGHTA and CDR2 as FQGNSA. The length of the CDR3 is 11 residues. Trimming left V 4 bases short and J 4 bases short, with 5 bases between.

Turning to this clonotype: At one end the junction does not follow the germline gene, possibly because of a read error. The gene calls are TRBV9 and TRBJ2-7, with D possibly matching TRBD1 (5 bases). Germline CDR1 is SGDLS and CDR2 is YYNGEE. This CDR3 contains 15 residues. The CDR3 DNA reads TGTGCCAGCAGCCCGCGAGGACAAGATTCCTCCGAGCAGTACTTC. Amino acids: CASSPRGQDSSEQYF.

This chain links TRBV6-1 with TRBJ2-5; 14 bases are shared with TRBD2. There are 17 residues in the CDR3. The V segment lost 4 bases and the J segment 4 bases; nucleotides outside the gene matches: 8. Germline CDR1 MNHNS, CDR2 SASEGT. In DNA, the CDR3 is TGTGCCAGCAGTGGGTCGACTAGCGGGGGGGCTCGAGAGACCCAGTACTTC. Translation: CASSGSTSGGARETQYF.